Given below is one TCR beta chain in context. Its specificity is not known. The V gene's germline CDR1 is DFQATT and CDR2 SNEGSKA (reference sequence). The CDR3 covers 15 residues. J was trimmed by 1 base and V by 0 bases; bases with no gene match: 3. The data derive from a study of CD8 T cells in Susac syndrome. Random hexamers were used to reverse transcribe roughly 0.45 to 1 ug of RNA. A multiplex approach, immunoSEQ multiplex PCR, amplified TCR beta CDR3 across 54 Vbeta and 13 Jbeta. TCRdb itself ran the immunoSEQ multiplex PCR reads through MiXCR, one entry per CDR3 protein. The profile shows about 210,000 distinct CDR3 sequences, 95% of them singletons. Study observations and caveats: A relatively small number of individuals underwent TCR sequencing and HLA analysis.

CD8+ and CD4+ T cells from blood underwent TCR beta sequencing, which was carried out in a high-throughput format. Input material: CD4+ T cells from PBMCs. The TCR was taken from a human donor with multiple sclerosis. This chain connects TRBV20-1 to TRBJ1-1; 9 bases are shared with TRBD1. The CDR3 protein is CSARDRTGANTEAFF. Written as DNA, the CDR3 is TGCAGTGCTAGAGACCGGACAGGGGCGAACACTGAAGCTTTCTTT.